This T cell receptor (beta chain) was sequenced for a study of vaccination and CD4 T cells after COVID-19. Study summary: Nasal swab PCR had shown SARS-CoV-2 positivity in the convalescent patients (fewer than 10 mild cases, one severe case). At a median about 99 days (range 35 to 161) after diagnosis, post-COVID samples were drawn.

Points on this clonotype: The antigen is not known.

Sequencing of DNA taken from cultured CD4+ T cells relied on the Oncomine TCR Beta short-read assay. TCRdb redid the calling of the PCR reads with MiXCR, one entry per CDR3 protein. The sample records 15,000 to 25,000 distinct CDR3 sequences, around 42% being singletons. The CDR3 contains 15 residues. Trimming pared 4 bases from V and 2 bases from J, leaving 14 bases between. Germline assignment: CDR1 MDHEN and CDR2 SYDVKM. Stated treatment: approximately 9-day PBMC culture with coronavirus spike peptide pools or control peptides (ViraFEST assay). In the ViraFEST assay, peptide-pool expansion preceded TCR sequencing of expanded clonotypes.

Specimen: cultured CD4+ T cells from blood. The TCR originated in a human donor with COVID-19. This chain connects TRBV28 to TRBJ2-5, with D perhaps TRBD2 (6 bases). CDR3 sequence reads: CASSYGGRRQETQYF. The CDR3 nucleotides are TGTGCCAGCAGTTACGGGGGAAGACGGCAAGAGACCCAGTACTTC.